The T cell receptor (beta chain) under discussion was sequenced for a study of T-cell reconstitution after alpha-beta-depleted transplantation in children. This clonotype came up many times. Unique molecular identifiers were incorporated when the TCRbeta library was constructed. TCRdb re-called the PCR reads through MiXCR, storing one row per CDR3 protein. The profile shows fewer than 120,000 distinct CDR3 sequences, under 13% of them singletons. The CDR3 is 12 amino acids. Trimming cost V 8 bases and J 1 base, with 12 bases left between them. Germline CDR1 GTSNPN, CDR2 SVGIG (reference sequence). The genes are TRBV30 and TRBJ2-7; D is perhaps TRBD1 or TRBD2 (5 bases each). The material was PBMCs from the stem cell graft donor, obtained from the stem cell graft. This receptor was identified in a human donor who donated a stem cell graft to a child with acute lymphoblastic leukemia. The CDR3 DNA reads as TGTGCCCTGCTCGAGGGGTCCTACGAGCAGTACTTC. This codes for CALLEGSYEQYF.